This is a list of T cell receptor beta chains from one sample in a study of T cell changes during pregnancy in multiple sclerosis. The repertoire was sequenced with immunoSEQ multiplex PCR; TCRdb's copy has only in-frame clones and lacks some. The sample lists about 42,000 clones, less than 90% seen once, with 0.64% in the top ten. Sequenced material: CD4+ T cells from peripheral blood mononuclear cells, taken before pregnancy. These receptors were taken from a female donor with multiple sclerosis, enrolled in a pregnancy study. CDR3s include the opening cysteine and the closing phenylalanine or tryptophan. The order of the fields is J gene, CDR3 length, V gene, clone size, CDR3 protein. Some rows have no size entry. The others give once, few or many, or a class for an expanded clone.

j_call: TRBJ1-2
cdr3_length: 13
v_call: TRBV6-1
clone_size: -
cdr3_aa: CAREMGGGYGYTF

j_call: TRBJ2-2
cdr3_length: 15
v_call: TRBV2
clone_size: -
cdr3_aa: CASSEQATNTGELFF

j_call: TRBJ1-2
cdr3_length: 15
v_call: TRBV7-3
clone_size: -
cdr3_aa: CASSQTGTGGHGYTF

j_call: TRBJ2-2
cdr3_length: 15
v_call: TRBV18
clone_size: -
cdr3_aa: CASFTTGTNTGELFF

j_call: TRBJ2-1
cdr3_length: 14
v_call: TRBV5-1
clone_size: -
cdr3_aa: CASSAGGPGNEQFF

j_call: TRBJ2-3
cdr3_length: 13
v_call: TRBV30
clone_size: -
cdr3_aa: CAWSPGGLVTQYF

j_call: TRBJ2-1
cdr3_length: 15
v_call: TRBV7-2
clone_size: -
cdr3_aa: CASSSDRAAYNEQFF

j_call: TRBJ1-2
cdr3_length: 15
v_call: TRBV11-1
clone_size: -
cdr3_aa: CASSSTRDRAYGYTF

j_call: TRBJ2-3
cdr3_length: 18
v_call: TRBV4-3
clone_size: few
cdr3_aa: CASSQERPRSGDTDTQYF

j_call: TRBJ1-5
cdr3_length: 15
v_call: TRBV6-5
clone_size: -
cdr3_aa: CASSYSGGADQPQHF

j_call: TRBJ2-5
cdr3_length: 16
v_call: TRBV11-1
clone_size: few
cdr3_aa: CASSLVLGGGGETQYF

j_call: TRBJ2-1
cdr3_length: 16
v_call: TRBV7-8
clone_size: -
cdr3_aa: CASSRPGTSGGNEQFF

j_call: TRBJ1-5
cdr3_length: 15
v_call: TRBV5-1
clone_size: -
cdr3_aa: CASSLFGERNQPQHF

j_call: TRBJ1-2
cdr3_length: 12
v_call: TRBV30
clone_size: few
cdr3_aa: CAWSGYYHGYTF

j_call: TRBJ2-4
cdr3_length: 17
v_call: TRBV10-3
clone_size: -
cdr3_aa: CATGKRGGEGLENIQYF

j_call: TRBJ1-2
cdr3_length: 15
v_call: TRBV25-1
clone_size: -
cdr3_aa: CASSEYRETGDGYTF

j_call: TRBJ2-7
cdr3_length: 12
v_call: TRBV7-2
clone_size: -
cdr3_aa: CASGLWEFEQYF

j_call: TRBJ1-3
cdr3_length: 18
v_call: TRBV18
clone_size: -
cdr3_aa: CASSPTLPQGYSGNTIYF

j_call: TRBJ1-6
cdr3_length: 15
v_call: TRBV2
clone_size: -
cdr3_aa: CASSGLSTGNSPLHF

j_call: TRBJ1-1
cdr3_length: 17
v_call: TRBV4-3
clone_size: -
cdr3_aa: CASSQDHGAALNTEAFF

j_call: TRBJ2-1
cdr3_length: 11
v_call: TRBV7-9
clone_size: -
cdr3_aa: CASSLRYEQFF

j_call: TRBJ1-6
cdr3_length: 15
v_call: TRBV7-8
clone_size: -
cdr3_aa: CASSLGQLGDSPLHF

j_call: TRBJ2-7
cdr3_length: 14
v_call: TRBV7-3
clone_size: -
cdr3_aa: CASSLQGGSDEQYF

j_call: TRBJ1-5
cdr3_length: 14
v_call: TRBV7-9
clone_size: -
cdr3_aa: CASSLGQGLEPQHF

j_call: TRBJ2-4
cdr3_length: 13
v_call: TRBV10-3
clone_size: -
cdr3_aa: CAIRRGKKNIQYF

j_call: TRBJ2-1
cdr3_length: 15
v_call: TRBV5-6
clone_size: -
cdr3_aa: CASSPRTAGGDEQFF

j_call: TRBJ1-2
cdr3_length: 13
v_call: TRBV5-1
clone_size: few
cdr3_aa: CASSEGAGYGYTF

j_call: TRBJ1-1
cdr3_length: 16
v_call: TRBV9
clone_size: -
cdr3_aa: CASSALDRVRDTEAFF

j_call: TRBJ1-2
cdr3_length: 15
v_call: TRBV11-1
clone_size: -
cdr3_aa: CASSFLPTGDYGYTF

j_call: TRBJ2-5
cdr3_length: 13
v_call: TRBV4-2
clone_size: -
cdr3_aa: CASSHPQAGTQYF

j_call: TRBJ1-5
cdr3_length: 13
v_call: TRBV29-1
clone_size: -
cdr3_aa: CSVSRDIAQPQHF

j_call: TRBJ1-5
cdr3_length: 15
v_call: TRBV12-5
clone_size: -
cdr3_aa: CASGLLNRGQKPQHF

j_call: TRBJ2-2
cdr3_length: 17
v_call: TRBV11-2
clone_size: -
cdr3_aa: CASSLAPGIGITGELFF

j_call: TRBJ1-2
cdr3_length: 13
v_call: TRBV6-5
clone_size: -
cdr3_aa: CASSRPGDLGYTF

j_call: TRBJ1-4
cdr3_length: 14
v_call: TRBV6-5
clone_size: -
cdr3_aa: CASSSSTGNEKLFF

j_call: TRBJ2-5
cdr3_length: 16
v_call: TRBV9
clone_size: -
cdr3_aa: CASSVGSSGGQETQYF

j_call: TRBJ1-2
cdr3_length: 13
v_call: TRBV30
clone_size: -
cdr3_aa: CAWDFQGHHGYTF

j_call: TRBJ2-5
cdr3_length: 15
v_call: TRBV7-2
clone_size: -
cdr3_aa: CASSPPGPEGKTQYF

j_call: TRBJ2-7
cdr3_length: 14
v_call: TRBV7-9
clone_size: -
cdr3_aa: CASSLSDREDEQYF

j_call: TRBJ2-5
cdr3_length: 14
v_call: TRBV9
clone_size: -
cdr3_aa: CASRPGQIQETQYF

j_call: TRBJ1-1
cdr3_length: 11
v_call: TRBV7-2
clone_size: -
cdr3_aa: CASSPLTEAFF

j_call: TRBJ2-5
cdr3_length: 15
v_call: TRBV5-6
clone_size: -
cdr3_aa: CASSLEGQGTETQYF

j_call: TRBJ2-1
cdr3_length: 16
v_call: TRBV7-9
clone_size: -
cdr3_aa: CASSKSGALSYNEQFF

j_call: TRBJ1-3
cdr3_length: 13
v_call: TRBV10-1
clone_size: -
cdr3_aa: CASGTGAGNTIYF

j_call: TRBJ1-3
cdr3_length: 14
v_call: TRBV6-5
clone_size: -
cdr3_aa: CASCVSSTGNTIYF

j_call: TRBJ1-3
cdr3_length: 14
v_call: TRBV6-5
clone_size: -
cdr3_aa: CASSLGAFGNTIYF

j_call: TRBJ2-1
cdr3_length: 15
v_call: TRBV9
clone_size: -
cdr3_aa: CASSARDRVYNEQFF

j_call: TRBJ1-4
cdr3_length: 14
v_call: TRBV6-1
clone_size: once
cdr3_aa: CASSEAGWGDREFF

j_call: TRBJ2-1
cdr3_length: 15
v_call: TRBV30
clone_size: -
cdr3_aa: CAWSEPNPSYNEQFF

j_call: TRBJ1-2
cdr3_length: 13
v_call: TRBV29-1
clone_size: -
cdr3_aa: CSVPGLGVYGYTF

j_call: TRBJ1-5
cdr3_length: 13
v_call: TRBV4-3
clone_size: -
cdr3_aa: CASSQGTLQPQHF

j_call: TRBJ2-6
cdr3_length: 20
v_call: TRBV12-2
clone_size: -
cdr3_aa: CASRLARTGQPLSGANVLTF

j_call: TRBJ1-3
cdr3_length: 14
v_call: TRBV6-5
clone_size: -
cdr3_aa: CASRSFPDSPAIYF

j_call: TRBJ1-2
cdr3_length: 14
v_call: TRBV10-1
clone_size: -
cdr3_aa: CASSRTGRDYGYTF

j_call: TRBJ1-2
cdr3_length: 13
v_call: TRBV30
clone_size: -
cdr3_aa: CAWRHRGQVGYTF